This T cell receptor beta chain was identified during a study of glioma-infiltrating T cells after dendritic cell vaccination. Looking at the study overall: Three intradermal dendritic cell vaccine injections were given every two weeks.

Note on this clone: Its antigen is as yet unknown.

Time point given: after dendritic cell vaccination, including at tumor progression/relapse. None of the glioblastoma patients had an isocitrate dehydrogenase mutation. Study findings and constraints: Longer survival after dendritic cell vaccination followed higher pretreatment TIL content.

Germline V lookup: CDR1 SGHAT, CDR2 FQNNGV. This CDR3 spans 14 amino acids. Trimming removed 5 bases from V and 6 bases from J, with 13 bases in between. Amplification used 60 V beta primers and 13 J beta primers. The method was immunoSEQ multiplex PCR; TCRdb's version includes in-frame clones alone and lacks a portion of them. The table lists tens of thousands of clones, around 86% of them singletons. This sample comprised blood, obtained after dendritic cell vaccination. This chain joins TRBV11-2 and TRBJ2-2; possible D gene TRBD2, 5 bases. The TCR comes from a human donor with glioblastoma. The CDR3 DNA reads TGTGCCAGCAGCCCCCGCGTGGGAGCCGGGGAGCTGTTTTTT. Translation: CASSPRVGAGELFF.